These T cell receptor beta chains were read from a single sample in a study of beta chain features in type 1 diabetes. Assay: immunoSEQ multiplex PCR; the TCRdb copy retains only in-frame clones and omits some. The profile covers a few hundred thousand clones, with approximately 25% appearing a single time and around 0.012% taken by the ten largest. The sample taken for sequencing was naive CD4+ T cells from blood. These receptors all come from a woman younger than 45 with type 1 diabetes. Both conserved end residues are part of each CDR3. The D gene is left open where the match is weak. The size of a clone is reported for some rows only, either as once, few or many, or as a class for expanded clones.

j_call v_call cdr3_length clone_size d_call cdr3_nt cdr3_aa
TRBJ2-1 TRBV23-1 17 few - TGCGCCAGCAGTCAACCCCCTACCAGCGGAAAATACAATGAGCAGTTCTTC CASSQPPTSGKYNEQFF
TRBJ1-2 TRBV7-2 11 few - TGTGCCAGCAGCTTAGCGGAGACGGTGGCATTC CASSLAETVAF
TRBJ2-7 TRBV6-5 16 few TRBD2 TGTGCCAGCAGTTACTCAGGGACTAGCGCCCATGGGGAGCAGTACTTC CASSYSGTSAHGEQYF
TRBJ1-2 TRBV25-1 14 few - TGTGCCAGCAGTGAGTTCGGACAGCACTATGGCTACACCTTC CASSEFGQHYGYTF
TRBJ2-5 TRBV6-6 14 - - TGTGCCAGCAGTTACGGCGGGACCCAAGAGACCCAGTACTTC CASSYGGTQETQYF
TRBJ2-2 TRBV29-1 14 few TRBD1 TGCAGCGTTGAGACAGGGCGGCTTCACGGGGAGCTGTTTTTT CSVETGRLHGELFF
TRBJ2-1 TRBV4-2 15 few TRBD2 TGTGCCAGCAGCCAACCGGGACTAGAATGGAATGAGCAGTTCTTC CASSQPGLEWNEQFF
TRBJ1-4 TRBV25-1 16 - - TGTGCCAGCAGTGAAACAGGGTGGGCAACTAATGAAAAACTGTTTTTT CASSETGWATNEKLFF
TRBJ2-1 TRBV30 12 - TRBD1 TGTTCCCTAGACAGGGACTACAATGAGCAGTTCTTC CSLDRDYNEQFF
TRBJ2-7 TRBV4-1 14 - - TGCGCCAGCAGCTTTCGACAGGAGTCCTACGAGCAGTACTTC CASSFRQESYEQYF
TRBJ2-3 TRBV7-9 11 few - TGTGCCAGCAGCTTACGAGATACGCAGTATTTT CASSLRDTQYF
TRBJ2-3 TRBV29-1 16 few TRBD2 TGCAGCGTTGGCGGTGCGGTAGCGGGTTTCACAGATACGCAGTATTTT CSVGGAVAGFTDTQYF
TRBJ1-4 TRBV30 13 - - TGTGCCTGGAGTGGATCCAGTACTGAAAAACTGTTTTTT CAWSGSSTEKLFF
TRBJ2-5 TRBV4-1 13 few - TGCGCCAGGAGTCTAGTGCCGGTAGAGACCCAGTACTTC CARSLVPVETQYF
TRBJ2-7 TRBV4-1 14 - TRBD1 TGCGCCAGCAGCCCGGGGACAGCCGCCTACGAGCAGTACTTC CASSPGTAAYEQYF
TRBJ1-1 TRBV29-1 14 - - TGCAGCGTCCATGGACAGATGGTTAGCACTGAAGCTTTCTTT CSVHGQMVSTEAFF
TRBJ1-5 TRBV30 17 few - TGTGCCCTTAAGTTGGAAAAACACAGGGATAGCAATCAGCCCCAGCATTTT CALKLEKHRDSNQPQHF
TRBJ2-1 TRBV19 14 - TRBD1 TGTGCCAGTAGTAGTCACAGGGGCTACAATGAGCAGTTCTTC CASSSHRGYNEQFF
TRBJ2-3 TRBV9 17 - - TGTGCCAGCAGCCGCTCCCCCCCGGGAAACGGCGGAGATACGCAGTATTTT CASSRSPPGNGGDTQYF
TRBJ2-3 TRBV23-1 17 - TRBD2 TGCGCCAGCAGTCAGAAAGGGCTAGCGGACTCCACAGATACGCAGTATTTT CASSQKGLADSTDTQYF
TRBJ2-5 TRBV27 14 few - TGTGCCAGCAGTCCTCATTGGGGAGGAGAGACCCAGTACTTC CASSPHWGGETQYF
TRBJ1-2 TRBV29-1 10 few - TGCAGCGTTGGAGGGTATGGCTACACCTTC CSVGGYGYTF
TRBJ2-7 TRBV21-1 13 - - TGTGCCGTGAGAAACAGGGTCGGGTACGAGCAGTACTTC CAVRNRVGYEQYF
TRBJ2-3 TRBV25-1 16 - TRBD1 TGTGCCAGCAGTGATTCCGGGACAGGGGGGACAGATACGCAGTATTTT CASSDSGTGGTDTQYF
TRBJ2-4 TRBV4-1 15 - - TGCGCCAGCAGCCCGAGGACTCTAGCCAAAAACATTCAGTACTTC CASSPRTLAKNIQYF
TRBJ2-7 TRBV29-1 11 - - TGCAGCGTCTACTCAGGGTACGAGCAGTACTTC CSVYSGYEQYF
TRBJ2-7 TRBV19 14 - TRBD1 TGTGCCAGTACCAGCGGACAGGGATCCTACGAGCAGTACTTC CASTSGQGSYEQYF
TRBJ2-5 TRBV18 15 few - TGTGCCAGCTCACTTGTGACCCGGGACCAAGAGACCCAGTACTTC CASSLVTRDQETQYF